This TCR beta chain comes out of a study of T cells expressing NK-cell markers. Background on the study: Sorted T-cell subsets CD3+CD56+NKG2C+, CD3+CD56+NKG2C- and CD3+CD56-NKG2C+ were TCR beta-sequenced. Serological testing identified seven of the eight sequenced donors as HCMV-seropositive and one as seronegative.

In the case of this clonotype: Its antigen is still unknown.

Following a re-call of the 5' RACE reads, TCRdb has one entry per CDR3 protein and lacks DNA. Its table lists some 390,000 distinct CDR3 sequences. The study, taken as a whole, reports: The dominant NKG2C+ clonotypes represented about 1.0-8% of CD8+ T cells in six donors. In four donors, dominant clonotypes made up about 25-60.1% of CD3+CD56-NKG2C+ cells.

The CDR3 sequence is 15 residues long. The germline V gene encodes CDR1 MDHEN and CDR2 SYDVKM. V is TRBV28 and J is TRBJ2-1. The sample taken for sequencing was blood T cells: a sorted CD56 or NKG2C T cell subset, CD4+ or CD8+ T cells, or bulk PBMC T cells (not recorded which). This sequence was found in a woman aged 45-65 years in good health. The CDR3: CASTTTGGPYNEQFF.